This T cell receptor (beta chain) came from a study of tumor-infiltrating lymphocytes in primary liver carcinoma. The wider study: Aged between 30 and 69 years, the patients were men and women. Study conclusions and caveats: Tumor-adjacent and tumor-blood pairs shared less of their repertoires than tumor region pairs shared.

TCR beta cDNA was prepared out of about 530 ng total RNA by means of a constant-region primer. Libraries for TCR beta were built through three nested multiplex PCR rounds, which together made up a slightly modified ARM-PCR procedure. A C-beta reverse primer was combined with TRBV1-TRBV30 forward primers in the first two PCR rounds, and each round had around 11 cycles. MiXCR, run by TCRdb on the multiplex PCR reads, gives a single entry per CDR3 protein. The sample holds approximately 190,000 distinct CDR3 sequences, about 85% seen once. CDR1 MNHEY and CDR2 SVGEGT come from the germline V gene. CDR3 size: 16 residues. DNA and RNA were both co-extracted from 20-30 mg of bulk tissue that had not been sorted. Enrolled patients were chronically infected with HBV and treatment-naive. Points on this clonotype: Its antigen remains unidentified. Mismatch with germline at one junction end may stem from a read error.

The sequence came from a man between 35 and 55 years old with primary liver carcinoma and hepatitis B virus infection. The sequenced sample consisted of tumor tissue from primary liver carcinoma. The J gene is TRBJ2-6, the V gene TRBV6-2 or TRBV6-3; weak D call: TRBD1 (6 bases). The CDR3 nucleotides are TGTACCAGCAAGGGTAGGTTTCCTTCAGGGGCCAACGTCTTGACTTTC. It codes for CTSKGRFPSGANVLTF.